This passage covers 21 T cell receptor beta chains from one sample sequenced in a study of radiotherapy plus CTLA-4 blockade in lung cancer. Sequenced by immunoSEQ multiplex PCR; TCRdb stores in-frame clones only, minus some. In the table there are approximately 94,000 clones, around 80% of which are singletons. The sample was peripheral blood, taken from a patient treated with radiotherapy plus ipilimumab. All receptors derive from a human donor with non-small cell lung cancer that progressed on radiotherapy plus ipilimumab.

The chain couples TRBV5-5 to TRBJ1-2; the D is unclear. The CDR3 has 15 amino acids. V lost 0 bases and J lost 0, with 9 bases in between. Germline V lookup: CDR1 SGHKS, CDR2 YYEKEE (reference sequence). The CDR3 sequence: CASSLERASNYGYTF. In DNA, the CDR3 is TGTGCCAGCAGCTTGGAGAGGGCCTCTAACTATGGCTACACCTTC.

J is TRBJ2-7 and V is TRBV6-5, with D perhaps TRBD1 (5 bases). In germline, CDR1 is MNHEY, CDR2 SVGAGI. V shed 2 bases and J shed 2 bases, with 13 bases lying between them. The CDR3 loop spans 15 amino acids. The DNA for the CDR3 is TGTGCCAGCAGTTACAGTAAGGGGTGGACCTACGAGCAGTACTTC. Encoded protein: CASSYSKGWTYEQYF.

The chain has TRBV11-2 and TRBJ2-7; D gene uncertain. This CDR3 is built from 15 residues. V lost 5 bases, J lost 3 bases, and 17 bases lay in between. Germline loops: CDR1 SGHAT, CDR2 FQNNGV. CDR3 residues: CASSPNLRTYYEQYV. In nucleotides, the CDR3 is TGTGCCAGCAGCCCCAATCTAAGGACCTACTACGAGCAGTACGTC.

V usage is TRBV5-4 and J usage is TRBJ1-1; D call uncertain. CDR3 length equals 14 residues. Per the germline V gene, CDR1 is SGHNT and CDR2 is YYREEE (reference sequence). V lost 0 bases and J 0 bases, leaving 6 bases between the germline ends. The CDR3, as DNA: TGTGCCAGCAGCTTGGGCAGCATGAACACTGAAGCTTTCTTT. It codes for CASSLGSMNTEAFF.

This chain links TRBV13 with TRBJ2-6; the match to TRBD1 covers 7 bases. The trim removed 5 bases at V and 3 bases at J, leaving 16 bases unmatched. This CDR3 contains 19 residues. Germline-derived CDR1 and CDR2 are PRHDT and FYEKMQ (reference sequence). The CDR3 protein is CASSADPFRDRVGANVLTF. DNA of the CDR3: TGTGCCAGCAGCGCAGACCCATTTCGAGACAGGGTTGGGGCCAACGTCCTGACTTTC.

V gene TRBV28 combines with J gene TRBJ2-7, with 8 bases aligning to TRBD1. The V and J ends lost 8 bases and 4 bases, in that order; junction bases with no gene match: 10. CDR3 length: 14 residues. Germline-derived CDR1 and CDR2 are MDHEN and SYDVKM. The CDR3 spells CASSWGTGLYEQYF. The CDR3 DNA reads TGTGCCAGCTCGTGGGGGACAGGACTTTACGAGCAGTACTTC.

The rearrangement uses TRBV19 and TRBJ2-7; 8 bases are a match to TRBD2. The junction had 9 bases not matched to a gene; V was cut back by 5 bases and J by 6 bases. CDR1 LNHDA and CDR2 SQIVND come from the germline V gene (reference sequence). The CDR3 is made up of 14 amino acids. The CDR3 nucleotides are TGTGCCAGTAGTGTGGGACTAGGAGGGCTCGAGCAGTACTTC. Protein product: CASSVGLGGLEQYF. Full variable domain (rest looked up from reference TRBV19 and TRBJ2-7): DGGITQSPKYLFRKEGQNVTLSCEQNLNHDAMYWYRQDPGQGLRLIYYSQIVNDFQKGDIAEGYSVSREKKESFPLTVTSAQKNPTAFYLCASSVGLGGLEQYFGPGTRLTVT.

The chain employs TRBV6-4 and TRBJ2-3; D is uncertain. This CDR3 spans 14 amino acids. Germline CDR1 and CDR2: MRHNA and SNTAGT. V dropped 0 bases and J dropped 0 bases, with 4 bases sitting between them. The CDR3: CASSDSTSTDTQYF. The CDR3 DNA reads TGTGCCAGCAGTGACTCGACTAGCACAGATACGCAGTATTTT.

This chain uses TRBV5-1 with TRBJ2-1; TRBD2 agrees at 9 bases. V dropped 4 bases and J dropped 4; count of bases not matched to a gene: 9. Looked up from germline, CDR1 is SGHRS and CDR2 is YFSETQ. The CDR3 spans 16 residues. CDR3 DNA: TGCGCCAGCAGCCAAAATAGCGGGAGCGGGTACAATGAGCAGTTCTTC. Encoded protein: CASSQNSGSGYNEQFF.

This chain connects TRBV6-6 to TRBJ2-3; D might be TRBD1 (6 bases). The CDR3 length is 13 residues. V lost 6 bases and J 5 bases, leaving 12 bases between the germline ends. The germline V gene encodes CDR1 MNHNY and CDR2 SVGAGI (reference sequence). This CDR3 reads CASRTDRRDTQYF. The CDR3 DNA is TGTGCCAGCAGGACGGACAGAAGAGATACGCAGTATTTT.

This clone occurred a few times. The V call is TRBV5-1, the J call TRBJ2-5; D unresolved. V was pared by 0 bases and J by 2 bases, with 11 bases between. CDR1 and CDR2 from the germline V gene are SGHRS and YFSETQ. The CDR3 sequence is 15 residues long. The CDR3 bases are TGCGCCAGCAGCTTGGCCGGATCCAAGCAAGAGACCCAGTACTTC. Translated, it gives CASSLAGSKQETQYF.

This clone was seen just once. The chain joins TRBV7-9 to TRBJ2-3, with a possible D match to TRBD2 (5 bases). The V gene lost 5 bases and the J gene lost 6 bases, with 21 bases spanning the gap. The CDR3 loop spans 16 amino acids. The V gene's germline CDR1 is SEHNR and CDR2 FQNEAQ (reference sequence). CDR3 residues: CASSPPTISRFDTQYF. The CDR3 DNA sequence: TGTGCCAGCAGCCCCCCGACTATCAGCCGCTTTGATACGCAGTATTTT.

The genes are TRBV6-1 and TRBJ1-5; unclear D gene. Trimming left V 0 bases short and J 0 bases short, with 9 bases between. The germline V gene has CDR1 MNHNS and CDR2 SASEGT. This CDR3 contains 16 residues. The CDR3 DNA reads TGTGCCAGCAGTGAAGCTTGGTTATTTAGCAATCAGCCCCAGCATTTT. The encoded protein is CASSEAWLFSNQPQHF.

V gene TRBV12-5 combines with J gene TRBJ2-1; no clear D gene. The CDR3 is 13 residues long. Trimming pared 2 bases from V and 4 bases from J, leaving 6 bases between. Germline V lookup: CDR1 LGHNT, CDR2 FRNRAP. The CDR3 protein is CASGLSGYNEQFF. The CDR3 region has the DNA TGTGCTAGTGGTTTGTCGGGTTACAATGAGCAGTTCTTC.

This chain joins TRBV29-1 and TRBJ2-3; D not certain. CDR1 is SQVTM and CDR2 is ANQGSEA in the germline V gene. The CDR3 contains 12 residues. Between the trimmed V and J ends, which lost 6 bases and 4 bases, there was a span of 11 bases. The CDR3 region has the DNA TGCAGCGTCTACACCACTTCAGATACGCAGTATTTT. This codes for CSVYTTSDTQYF.

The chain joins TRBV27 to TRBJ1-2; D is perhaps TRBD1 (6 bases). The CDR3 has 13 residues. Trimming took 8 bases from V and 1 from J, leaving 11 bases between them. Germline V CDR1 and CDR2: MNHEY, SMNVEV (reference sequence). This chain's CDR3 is CASRDTNNYGYTF. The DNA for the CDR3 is TGTGCCAGCCGGGACACTAATAACTATGGCTACACCTTC.

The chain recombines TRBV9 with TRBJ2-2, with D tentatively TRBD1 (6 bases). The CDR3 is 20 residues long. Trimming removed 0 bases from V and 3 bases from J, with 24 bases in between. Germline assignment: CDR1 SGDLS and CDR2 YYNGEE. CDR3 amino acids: CASSVAGEIWAGADTGELFF. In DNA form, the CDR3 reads TGTGCCAGCAGCGTAGCTGGGGAGATATGGGCAGGGGCTGACACCGGGGAGCTGTTTTTT.

The CDR3: CASSLSGQGGYGYTF. CDR3 coding DNA: TGTGCCAGCAGCCTTTCGGGACAGGGAGGGTATGGCTACACCTTC. The V and J genes are TRBV5-4 and TRBJ1-2, with 9 bases identical to TRBD1. The trim removed 4 bases at V and 5 bases at J, leaving 9 bases unmatched. CDR1 and CDR2 from the germline V gene are SGHNT and YYREEE (reference sequence). The CDR3 is made up of 15 amino acids.

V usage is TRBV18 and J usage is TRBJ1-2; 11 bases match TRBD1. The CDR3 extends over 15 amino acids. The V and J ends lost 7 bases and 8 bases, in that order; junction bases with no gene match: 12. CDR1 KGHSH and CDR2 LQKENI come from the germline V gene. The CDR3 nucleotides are TGTGCCAGCTATTTCCCGGGACAGGGGGTTGGCGGCTACACCTTC. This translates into CASYFPGQGVGGYTF.

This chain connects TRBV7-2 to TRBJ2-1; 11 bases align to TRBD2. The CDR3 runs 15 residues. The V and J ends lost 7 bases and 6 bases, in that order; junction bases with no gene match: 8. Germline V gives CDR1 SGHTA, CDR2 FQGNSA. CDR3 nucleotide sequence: TGTGCCAGCAAAGCCACCGGGACTAGCGGCAATGAGCAGTTCTTC. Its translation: CASKATGTSGNEQFF.

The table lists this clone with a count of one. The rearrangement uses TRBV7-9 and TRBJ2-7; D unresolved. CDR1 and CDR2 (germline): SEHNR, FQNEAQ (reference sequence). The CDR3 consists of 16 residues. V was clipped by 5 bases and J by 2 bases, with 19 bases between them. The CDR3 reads CASSTLHGSFTYEQYF. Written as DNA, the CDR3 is TGTGCCAGCAGCACCTTACACGGATCCTTTACCTACGAGCAGTACTTC. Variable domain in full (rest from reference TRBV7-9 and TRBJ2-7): DTGVSQNPRHKITKRGQNVTFRCDPISEHNRLYWYRQTLGQGPEFLTYFQNEAQLEKSRLLSDRFSAERPKGSFSTLEIQRTEQGDSAMYLCASSTLHGSFTYEQYFGPGTRLTVT.